Sequencing of this T cell receptor (beta chain) was carried out in a study of control samples from healthy donors and cancer patients. Trimming took 3 bases from V and 5 from J, leaving 12 bases between them. Germline V gene data show CDR1 as DFQATT and CDR2 as SNEGSKA (reference sequence). CDR3 size: 13 residues. Measured with immunoSEQ multiplex PCR; TCRdb has only the in-frame clones, and not every one. The table shows roughly 220,000 clones, with about 95% occurring only once. The rearrangement links TRBV20-1 to TRBJ2-3, with D possibly matching TRBD2 (6 bases). The sample comprised blood. The sequence derives from a man aged 45-60 years in good health. The DNA for the CDR3 is TGCAGTGCTAGTGGAGGGGTAGAAGATACGCAGTATTTT. This translates into CSASGGVEDTQYF.